This paragraph reports one T cell receptor beta chain. This record belongs to a study of CD8+CD57+ T cells in acquired aplastic anemia. It was genomic DNA that served as the template for profiling TCR beta VDJ and CDR3. One entry per CDR3 protein results from TCRdb running MiXCR on the reads. The sample contains approximately 81,000 distinct CDR3 sequences, more than 40% of which appear only once. Material for sequencing was sorted CD4+, CD8+, or CD8+CD57+ T cells (not recorded which) from PBMCs. This clonotype originated in a human donor in good health, serving as a control.

In DNA form, the CDR3 reads TGCGCCAGCTTCGGGACAGGGGTCGAGCAGTACTTC. Encoded protein: CASFGTGVEQYF. J is TRBJ2-7 and V is TRBV10-2; 10 nucleotides agree with TRBD1. Germline CDR1 and CDR2: WSHSY and SAAADI. With 8 bases clipped from V and 6 bases from J, the junction kept 4 bases outside the gene matches. CDR3 length: 12 amino acids.